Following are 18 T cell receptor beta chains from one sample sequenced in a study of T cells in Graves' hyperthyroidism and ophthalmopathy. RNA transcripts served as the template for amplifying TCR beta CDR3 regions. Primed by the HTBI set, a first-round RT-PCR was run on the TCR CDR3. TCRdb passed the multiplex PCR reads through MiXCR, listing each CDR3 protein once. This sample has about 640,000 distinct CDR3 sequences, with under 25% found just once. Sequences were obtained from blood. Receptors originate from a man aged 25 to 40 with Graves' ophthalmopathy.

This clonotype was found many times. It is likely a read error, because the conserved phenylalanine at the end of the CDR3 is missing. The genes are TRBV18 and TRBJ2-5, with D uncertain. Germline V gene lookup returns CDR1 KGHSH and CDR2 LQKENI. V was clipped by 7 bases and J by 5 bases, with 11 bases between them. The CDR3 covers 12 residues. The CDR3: CASLTEGETQYL. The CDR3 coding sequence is TGTGCCAGCTTAACCGAAGGGGAGACCCAGTACCTC.

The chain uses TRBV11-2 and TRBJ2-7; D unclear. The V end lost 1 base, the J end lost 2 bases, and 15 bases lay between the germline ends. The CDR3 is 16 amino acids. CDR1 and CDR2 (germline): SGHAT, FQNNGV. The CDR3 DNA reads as TGTGCCAGCAGCTTAGCGCACGGGCCCCGCCCCTACGAGCAGTACTTC. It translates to CASSLAHGPRPYEQYF.

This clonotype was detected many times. In nucleotides, the CDR3 is TGTGCCAGCTCACCCGACGGTAATCAGCCCCAGCATTTT. Translation gives CASSPDGNQPQHF. The genes are TRBV18 and TRBJ1-5; D is unresolved. Germline loops: CDR1 KGHSH, CDR2 LQKENI. CDR3 length equals 13 residues. Trimming stripped 3 bases from V and 4 bases from J, with 7 bases between. Drawing the rest from reference TRBV18 and TRBJ1-5, the complete variable domain is NAGVMQNPRHLVRRRGQEARLRCSPMKGHSHVYWYRQLPEEGLKFMVYLQKENIIDESGMPKERFSAEFPKEGPSILRIQQVVRGDSAAYFCASSPDGNQPQHFGDGTRLSIL.

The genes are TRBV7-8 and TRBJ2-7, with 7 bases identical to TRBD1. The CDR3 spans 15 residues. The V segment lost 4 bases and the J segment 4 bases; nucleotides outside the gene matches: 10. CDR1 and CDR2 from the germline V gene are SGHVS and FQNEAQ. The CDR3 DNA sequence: TGTGCCAGCAGCTACGGGACCCTACAGGGGTACGAGCAGTACTTC. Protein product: CASSYGTLQGYEQYF.

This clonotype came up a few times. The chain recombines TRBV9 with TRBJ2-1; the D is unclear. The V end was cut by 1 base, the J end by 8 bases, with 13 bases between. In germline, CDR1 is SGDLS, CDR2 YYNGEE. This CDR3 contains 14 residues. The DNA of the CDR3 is TGTGCCAGCAGCGTAAACACCTTGGTGGATGAGCAGTTCTTC. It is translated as CASSVNTLVDEQFF.

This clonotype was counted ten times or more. CDR3 loop: CASSFPRGRYQETQYF. The CDR3 region has the DNA TGTGCCAGCAGCTTTCCGAGGGGGAGGTACCAAGAGACCCAGTACTTC. The chain is built from TRBV11-2 and TRBJ2-5; either TRBD1 or TRBD2 may fit D (6 bases each). The CDR3 totals 16 residues. V dropped 3 bases and J dropped 0 bases, with 14 bases sitting between them. Germline CDR1 and CDR2: SGHAT and FQNNGV.

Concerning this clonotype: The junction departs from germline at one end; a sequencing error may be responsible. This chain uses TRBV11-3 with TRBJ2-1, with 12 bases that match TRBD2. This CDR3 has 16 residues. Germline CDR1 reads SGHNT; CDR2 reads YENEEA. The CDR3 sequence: CASSSGTLAGGNEQHF. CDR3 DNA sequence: TGTGCCAGCAGCTCCGGGACCCTAGCGGGAGGGAATGAGCAGCACTTC. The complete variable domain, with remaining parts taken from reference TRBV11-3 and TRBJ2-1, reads EAGVVQSPRYKIIEKKQPVAFWCNPISGHNTLYWYLQNLGQGPELLIRYENEEAVDDSQLPKDRFSAERLKGVDSTLKIQPAELGDSAVYLCASSSGTLAGGNEQHFGPGTRLTVL.

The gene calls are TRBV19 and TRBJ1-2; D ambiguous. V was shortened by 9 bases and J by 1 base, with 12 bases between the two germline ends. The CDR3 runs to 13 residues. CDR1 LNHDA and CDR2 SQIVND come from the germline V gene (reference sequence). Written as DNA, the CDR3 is TGTGCCAGCCAAGGGAAATTTAACTATGGCTACACCTTC. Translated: CASQGKFNYGYTF.

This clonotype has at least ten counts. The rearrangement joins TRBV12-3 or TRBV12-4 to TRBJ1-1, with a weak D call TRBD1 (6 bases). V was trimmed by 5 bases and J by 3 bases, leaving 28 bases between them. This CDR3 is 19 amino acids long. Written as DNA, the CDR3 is TGTGCCAGCAGTGGAAACGGACAGACCTTGGTGCTTGGGTACACTGAAGCTTTCTTT. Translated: CASSGNGQTLVLGYTEAFF.

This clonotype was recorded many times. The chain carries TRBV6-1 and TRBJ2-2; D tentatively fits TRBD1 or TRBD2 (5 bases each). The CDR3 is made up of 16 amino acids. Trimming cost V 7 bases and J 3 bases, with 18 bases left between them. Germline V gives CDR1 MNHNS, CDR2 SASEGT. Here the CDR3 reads CASKWAGASDTGELFF. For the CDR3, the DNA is TGTGCCAGCAAATGGGCCGGGGCATCGGACACCGGGGAGCTGTTTTTT.

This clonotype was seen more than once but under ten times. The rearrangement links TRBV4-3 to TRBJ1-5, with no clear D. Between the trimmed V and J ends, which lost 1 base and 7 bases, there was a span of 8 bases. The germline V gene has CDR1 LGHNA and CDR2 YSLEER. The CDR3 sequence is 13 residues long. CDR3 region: CASSQGVRQPQHF. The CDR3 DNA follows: TGCGCCAGCAGCCAAGGGGTTAGGCAGCCCCAGCATTTT.

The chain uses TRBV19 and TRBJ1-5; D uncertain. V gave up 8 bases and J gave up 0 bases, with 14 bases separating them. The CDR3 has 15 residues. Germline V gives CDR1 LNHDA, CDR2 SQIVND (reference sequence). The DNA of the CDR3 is TGTGCCAGTCTTCTCAGACGGGATAGCAATCAGCCCCAGCATTTT. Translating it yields CASLLRRDSNQPQHF.

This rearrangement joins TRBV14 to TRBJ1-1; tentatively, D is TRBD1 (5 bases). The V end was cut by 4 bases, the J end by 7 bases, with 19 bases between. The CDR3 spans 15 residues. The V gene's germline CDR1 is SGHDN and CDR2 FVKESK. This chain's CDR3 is CASSPQAGTRSEAFF. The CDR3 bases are TGTGCCAGCAGCCCTCAGGCCGGGACCCGGAGTGAAGCTTTCTTT.

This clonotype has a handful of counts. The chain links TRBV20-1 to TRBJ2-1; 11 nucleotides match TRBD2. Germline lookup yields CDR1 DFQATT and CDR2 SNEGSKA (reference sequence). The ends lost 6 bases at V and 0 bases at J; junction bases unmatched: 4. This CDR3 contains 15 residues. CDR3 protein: CSAGLAGRSYNEQFF. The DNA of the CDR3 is TGCAGTGCAGGACTAGCGGGCCGCTCCTACAATGAGCAGTTCTTC.

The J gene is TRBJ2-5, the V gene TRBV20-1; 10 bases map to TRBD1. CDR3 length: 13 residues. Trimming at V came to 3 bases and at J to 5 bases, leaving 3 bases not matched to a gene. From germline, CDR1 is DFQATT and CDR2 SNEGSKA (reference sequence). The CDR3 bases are TGCAGTGCTAGCCGGACAGGGGGGGAGACCCAGTACTTC. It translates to CSASRTGGETQYF.

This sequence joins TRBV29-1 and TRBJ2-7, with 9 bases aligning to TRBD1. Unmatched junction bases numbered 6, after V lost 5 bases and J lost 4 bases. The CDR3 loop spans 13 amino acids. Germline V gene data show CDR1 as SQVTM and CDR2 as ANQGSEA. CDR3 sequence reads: CSVWAGTGYEQYF. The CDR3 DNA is TGCAGCGTTTGGGCCGGGACAGGGTACGAGCAGTACTTC.

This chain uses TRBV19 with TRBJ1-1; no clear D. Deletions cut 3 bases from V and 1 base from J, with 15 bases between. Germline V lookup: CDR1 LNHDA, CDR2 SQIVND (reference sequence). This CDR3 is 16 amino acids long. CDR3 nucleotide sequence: TGTGCCAGTAGTATGGGGAGGACTGAGGGGAACACTGAAGCTTTCTTT. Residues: CASSMGRTEGNTEAFF.

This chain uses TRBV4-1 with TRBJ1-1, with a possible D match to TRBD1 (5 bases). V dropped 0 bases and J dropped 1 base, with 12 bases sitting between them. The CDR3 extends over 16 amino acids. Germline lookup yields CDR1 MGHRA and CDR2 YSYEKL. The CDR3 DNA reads TGCGCCAGCAGCCAAGATCGCGCCAGGGCGAACACTGAAGCTTTCTTT. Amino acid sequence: CASSQDRARANTEAFF.